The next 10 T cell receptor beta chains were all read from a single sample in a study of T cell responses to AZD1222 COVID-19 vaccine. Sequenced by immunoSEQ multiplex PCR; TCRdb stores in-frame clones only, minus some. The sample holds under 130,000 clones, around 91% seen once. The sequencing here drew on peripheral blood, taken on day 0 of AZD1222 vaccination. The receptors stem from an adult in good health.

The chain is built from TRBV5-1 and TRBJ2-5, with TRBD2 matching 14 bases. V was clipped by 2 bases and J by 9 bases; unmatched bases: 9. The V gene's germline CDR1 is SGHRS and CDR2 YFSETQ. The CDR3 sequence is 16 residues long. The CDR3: CASSFPGLAGAEAQYF. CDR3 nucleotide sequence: TGCGCCAGCAGCTTTCCGGGACTAGCGGGAGCGGAGGCCCAGTACTTC.

The CDR3 DNA follows: TGTGCCAGCAGCTTATGGAACACTGAAGCTTTCTTT. As protein: CASSLWNTEAFF. This sequence joins TRBV11-2 and TRBJ1-1; no clear D. Trimming cost V 2 bases and J 1 base, with 2 bases left between them. The CDR3 is 12 amino acids. The germline V gene encodes CDR1 SGHAT and CDR2 FQNNGV.

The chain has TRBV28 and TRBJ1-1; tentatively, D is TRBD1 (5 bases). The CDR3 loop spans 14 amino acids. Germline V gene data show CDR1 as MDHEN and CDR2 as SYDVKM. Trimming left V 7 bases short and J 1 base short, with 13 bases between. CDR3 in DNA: TGTGCCAGCAATTCCCCCGGGGGGAACACTGAAGCTTTCTTT. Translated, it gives CASNSPGGNTEAFF.

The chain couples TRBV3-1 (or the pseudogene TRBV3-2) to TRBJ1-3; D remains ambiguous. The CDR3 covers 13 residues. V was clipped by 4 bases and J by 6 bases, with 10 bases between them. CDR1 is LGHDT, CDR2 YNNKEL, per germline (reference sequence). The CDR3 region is CASSRLQANTIYF. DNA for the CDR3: TGTGCCAGCAGCCGGCTGCAGGCAAACACCATATATTTT.

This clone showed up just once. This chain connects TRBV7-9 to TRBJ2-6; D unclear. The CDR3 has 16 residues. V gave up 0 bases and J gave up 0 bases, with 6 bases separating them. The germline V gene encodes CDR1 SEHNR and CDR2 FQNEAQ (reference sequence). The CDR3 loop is CASSLAKASGANVLTF. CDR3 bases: TGTGCCAGCAGCTTAGCGAAGGCCTCTGGGGCCAACGTCCTGACTTTC.

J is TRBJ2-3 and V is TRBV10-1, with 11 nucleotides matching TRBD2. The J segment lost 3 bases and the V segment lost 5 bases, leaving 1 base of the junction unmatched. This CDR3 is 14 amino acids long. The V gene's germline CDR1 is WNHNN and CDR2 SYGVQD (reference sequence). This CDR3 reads CASSRLAGTDTQYF. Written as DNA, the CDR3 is TGCGCCAGCAGTCGACTAGCGGGGACAGATACGCAGTATTTT.

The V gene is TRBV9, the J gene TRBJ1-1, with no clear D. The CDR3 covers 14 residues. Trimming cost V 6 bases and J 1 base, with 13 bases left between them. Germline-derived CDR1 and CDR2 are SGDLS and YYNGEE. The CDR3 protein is CASNSPLGNTEAFF. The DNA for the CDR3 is TGTGCCAGCAACTCCCCGTTGGGGAACACTGAAGCTTTCTTT.

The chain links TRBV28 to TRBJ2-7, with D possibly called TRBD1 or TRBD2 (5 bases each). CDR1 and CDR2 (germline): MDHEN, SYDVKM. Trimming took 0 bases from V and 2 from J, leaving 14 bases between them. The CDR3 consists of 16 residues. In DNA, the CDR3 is TGTGCCAGCAGTTTATGGGACCCGGGACGGGCCTACGAGCAGTACTTC. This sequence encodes CASSLWDPGRAYEQYF.

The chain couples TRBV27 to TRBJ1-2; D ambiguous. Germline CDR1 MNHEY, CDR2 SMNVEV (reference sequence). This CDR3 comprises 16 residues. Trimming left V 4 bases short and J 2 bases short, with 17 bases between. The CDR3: CASSYFRWGANYGYTF. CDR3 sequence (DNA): TGTGCCAGCAGTTATTTCAGGTGGGGAGCGAACTATGGCTACACCTTC.

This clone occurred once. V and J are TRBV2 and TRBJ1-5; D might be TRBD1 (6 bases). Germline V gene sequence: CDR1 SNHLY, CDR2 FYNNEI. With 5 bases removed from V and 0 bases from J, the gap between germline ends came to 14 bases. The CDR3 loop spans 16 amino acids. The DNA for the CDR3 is TGTGCCAGCAGTCAATCGGACAGAGTTAGCAATCAGCCCCAGCATTTT. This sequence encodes CASSQSDRVSNQPQHF.